Reported below is one T cell receptor (beta chain). Method: immunoSEQ multiplex PCR; TCRdb's copy keeps in-frame clones and lacks some. The table includes almost 350,000 clones, almost 90% detected once. The sample originates from a study of blood T cell repertoires in COVID-19. Trimming took 4 bases from V and 2 from J, leaving 25 bases between them. The CDR3 covers 20 residues. This TCR was sampled from a woman in her 30s who had been exposed to COVID-19. Input material: PBMCs or T cells enriched from blood (not recorded which). This chain connects TRBV5-3 to TRBJ2-6; D perhaps matches TRBD2 (6 bases). TRBV5-3 is designated an ORF whose function remains uncertain. CDR3 nucleotide sequence: TGTGCCAGAAGCCCTAGCGAGGCGCGCAGGGTTGTTCCTGGGGCCAACGTCCTGACTTTC. Translation gives CARSPSEARRVVPGANVLTF.